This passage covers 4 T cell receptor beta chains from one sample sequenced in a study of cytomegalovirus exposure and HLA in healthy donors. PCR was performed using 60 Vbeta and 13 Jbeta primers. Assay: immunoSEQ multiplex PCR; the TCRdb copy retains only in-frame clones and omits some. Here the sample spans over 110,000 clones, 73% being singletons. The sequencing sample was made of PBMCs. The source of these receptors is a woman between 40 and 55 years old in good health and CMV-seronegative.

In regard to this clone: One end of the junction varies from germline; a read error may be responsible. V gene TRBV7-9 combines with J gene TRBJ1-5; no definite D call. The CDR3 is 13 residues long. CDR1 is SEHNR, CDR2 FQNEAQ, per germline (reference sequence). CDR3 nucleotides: TGTTCCAGCAGCTTGGAGGGAGGTCAGCCCCAGCATTTT. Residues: CSSSLEGGQPQHF.

CDR3 DNA sequence: TGTGCCAGCAGCCCTAACCAGGGTTTCTACAATGAGCAGTTCTTC. It specifies CASSPNQGFYNEQFF. J is TRBJ2-1 and V is TRBV7-2, with D perhaps matching TRBD1 (5 bases). Germline V gives CDR1 SGHTA, CDR2 FQGNSA. V was trimmed by 5 bases and J by 3 bases, leaving 14 bases between them. The CDR3 contains 15 residues.

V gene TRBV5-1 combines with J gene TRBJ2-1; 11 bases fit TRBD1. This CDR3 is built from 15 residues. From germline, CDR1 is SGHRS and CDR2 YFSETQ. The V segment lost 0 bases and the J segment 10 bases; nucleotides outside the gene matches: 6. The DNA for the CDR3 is TGCGCCAGCAGCTTGGGTGGACAGGGGGCTGAGGAGCAGTTCTTC. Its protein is CASSLGGQGAEEQFF.

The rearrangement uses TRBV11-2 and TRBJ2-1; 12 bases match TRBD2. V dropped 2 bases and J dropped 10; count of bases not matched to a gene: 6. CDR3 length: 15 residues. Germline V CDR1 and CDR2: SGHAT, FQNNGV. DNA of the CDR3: TGTGCCAGCAGCTTACTAGCGGGGGGGCCGTGGGAGCAGTTCTTC. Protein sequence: CASSLLAGGPWEQFF.